These 10 T cell receptor beta chains came from one sample sequenced in a study of T cells after yellow fever vaccination. TCRdb itself ran the 5' RACE reads through MiXCR, one entry per CDR3 protein. The table shows 340,000 or so distinct CDR3 sequences, with 9.5% to 15% occurring only once. Sequencing was performed on CD4+ T cells sorted from PBMCs, taken 15 days after the yellow fever booster vaccination. The receptor set was obtained from a man aged 18 to 30 who received the YFV17D yellow fever vaccine.

The V call is TRBV7-2, the J call TRBJ2-7; no clear D gene. The CDR3 is 15 residues long. V was cut by 4 bases and J by 4 bases, with 17 bases left in between. Germline V gene lookup returns CDR1 SGHTA and CDR2 FQGNSA. Written as DNA, the CDR3 is TGTGCCAGCAGCTCCGAAGGTCGGAGCTCGTACGAGCAGTACGTC. Translating it yields CASSSEGRSSYEQYV.

The chain combines TRBV18 with TRBJ2-7; unclear D gene. The V gene lost 2 bases and the J gene lost 2 bases, with 10 bases spanning the gap. Germline loops: CDR1 KGHSH, CDR2 LQKENI. The CDR3 is 14 amino acids. The CDR3 sequence: CASSPWPEPYEQYV. The CDR3 bases are TGTGCCAGCTCACCATGGCCAGAACCCTACGAGCAGTACGTC.

This clonotype showed up just a few times. The J gene is TRBJ2-2, the V gene TRBV6-5; no clear D. The V and J ends lost 4 bases and 6 bases respectively, with 15 bases between them. The CDR3 sequence is 15 residues long. The germline CDR1 and CDR2 sequences are MNHEY and SVGAGI. In DNA form, the CDR3 reads TGTGCCAGCAGTTGGGTACATAGACGTGCCGGGGAGCTGTTTTTT. This codes for CASSWVHRRAGELFF.

Many counts were recorded for this clonotype. The rearrangement joins TRBV18 to TRBJ1-5; 7 nucleotides line up with TRBD1. Germline CDR1 and CDR2: KGHSH and LQKENI. The junction had 5 bases not matched to a gene; V was cut back by 5 bases and J by 4 bases. CDR3 length: 14 residues. CDR3 coding DNA: TGTGCCAGCTCAGGGTGGGACAGAAATCAGCCCCAGCATTTT. Its translation: CASSGWDRNQPQHF.

A single count supports this clonotype. The chain joins TRBV4-2 to TRBJ2-7; 10 bases are shared with TRBD1. The trim removed 3 bases at V and 6 bases at J, leaving 11 bases unmatched. The CDR3 is 16 amino acids. In germline, CDR1 is LGHNA, CDR2 YNFKEQ. The CDR3 bases are TGTGCCAGCAGCCATCCCGACAGGGGGCTTGGTGGCGAGCAGTACTTC. Translated: CASSHPDRGLGGEQYF.

The chain joins TRBV7-9 to TRBJ1-1; no clear D. Trimming removed 5 bases at V and 5 bases at J, with 12 bases between. Germline V gene sequence: CDR1 SEHNR, CDR2 FQNEAQ (reference sequence). This CDR3 has 13 residues. The CDR3 DNA sequence: TGTGCCAGCAGCCCCCAGAGTAGGACTGAAGCTTTCTTT. Its protein is CASSPQSRTEAFF.

This clonotype occurred many times. The CDR3 nucleotides read TGTGCCAGCAGCTTGTTGGGGGGCAACTATGGCTACACCTTC. Its translation is CASSLLGGNYGYTF. The chain carries TRBV7-8 and TRBJ1-2; TRBD1 is a possible D gene (6 bases). There are 14 residues in the CDR3. Trimming took 3 bases from V and 2 from J, leaving 10 bases between them. Germline-derived CDR1 and CDR2 are SGHVS and FQNEAQ.

This chain links TRBV6-5 with TRBJ2-3, with 12 bases aligning to TRBD2. V dropped 0 bases and J dropped 4; count of bases not matched to a gene: 5. This CDR3 is built from 17 residues. Per germline, CDR1 MNHEY and CDR2 SVGAGI. CDR3 sequence reads: CASSYSPTSGGADTQYF. CDR3 DNA: TGTGCCAGCAGTTACTCCCCGACTAGCGGGGGTGCAGATACGCAGTATTTT.

There are a few counts of this clonotype. The chain is built from TRBV5-1 and TRBJ1-1; D uncertain. CDR3 size: 13 residues. Trimming shortened V by 5 bases and J by 3 bases, and 11 bases separated the two germline ends. Germline CDR1 and CDR2: SGHRS and YFSETQ. Here the CDR3 DNA reads TGCGCCAGCAGAATGCTCACGGACACTGAAGCTTTCTTT. Translating it yields CASRMLTDTEAFF.

This clonotype came up a few times. The chain is built from TRBV12-3 or TRBV12-4 and TRBJ2-7; 8 bases match TRBD1. This CDR3 spans 12 amino acids. V shed 3 bases, J shed 6 bases, and the junction held 1 base outside the gene matches. DNA for the CDR3: TGTGCCAGCAGTTTCGACAGGGGCGAGCAGTACTTC. It encodes CASSFDRGEQYF.